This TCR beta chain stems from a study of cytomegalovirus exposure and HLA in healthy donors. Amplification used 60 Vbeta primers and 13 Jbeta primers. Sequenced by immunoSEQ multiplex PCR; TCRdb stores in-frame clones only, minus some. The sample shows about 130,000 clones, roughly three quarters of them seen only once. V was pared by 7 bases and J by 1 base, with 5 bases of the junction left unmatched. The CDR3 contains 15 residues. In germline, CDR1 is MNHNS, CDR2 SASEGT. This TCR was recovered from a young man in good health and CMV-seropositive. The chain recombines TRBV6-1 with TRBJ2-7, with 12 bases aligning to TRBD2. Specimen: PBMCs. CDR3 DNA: TGTGCCAGCAATCCGACTAGCGGGAGATCCTACGAGCAGTACTTC. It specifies CASNPTSGRSYEQYF.